This TCR beta chain was captured in a study of blood T cell repertoires in COVID-19. Whole-study context: The United States, Italy and Spain provided the acute and convalescent COVID-19 samples. T cells, B-cell-depleted T cells, or PBMCs provided the cDNA or gDNA that served as material.

As processed by the authors: Reference gene primer amplification in the assay estimated nucleated cell counts. Using immunoSEQ multiplex PCR, the repertoire was profiled, and TCRdb retains in-frame clones only, with some absent. The V and J calls and clone size were taken over from that table, and D and trimming were inferred from the DNA. The sample includes roughly 210,000 clones, 80% to 85% of them seen just once. Germline V gene lookup returns CDR1 DFQATT and CDR2 SNEGSKA (reference sequence). This CDR3 has 11 amino acids. V lost 7 bases, J lost 8 bases, and 11 bases lay in between. V is TRBV20-1 and J is TRBJ1-4, with D possibly TRBD1 on 6 matching bases. The source of this sequence is an elderly woman with COVID-19, enrolled during active disease. Input material: peripheral blood. The CDR3 bases are TGCAGTGGAAGAACAGGGGAAAAACTGTTTTTT. Amino acids: CSGRTGEKLFF.